The following is a TCR beta chain sequence with its context. The antigen remains unidentified. Profiling relied on immunoSEQ multiplex PCR, and the TCRdb table lists in-frame clones only, not all of them. This table has some 130,000 clones, about nine tenths appearing once. This CDR3 is built from 12 residues. Trimming took 4 bases from V and 7 from J; bases not matched to a gene: 2. Germline values: CDR1 SGHNT, CDR2 YYREEE (reference sequence). The source of the sample is a study of T cell responses to AZD1222 COVID-19 vaccine. Study-level findings and limits: Sampling captured repertoires only after the peak T cell response. Donors were largely white British and mainly female; clonal diversity was possibly underestimated.

The chain combines TRBV5-4 with TRBJ2-1; the match to TRBD2 covers 7 bases. Sequenced here: peripheral blood, sampled on day 0 of AZD1222 vaccination. This TCR came from an adult in good health. The CDR3 region is CASSVGGNEQFF. The CDR3 DNA reads as TGTGCCAGCAGCGTCGGGGGGAATGAGCAGTTCTTC.